The rows below give T cell receptor beta chains drawn from one sample of a study of metastatic and nonmetastatic thyroid tumors. MiXCR reprocessed the PCR reads for TCRdb. The sample has some 13,000 clones; about 12% are singletons. The sample comprised blood. The receptors come from a female donor with papillary thyroid cancer or a benign thyroid nodule (not recorded which). Some clones in this sample may be carry-over from other donors' samples. The CDR3 runs from the conserved cysteine through the conserved F or W. The order of the fields is clone size, D gene, J gene, V gene, CDR3 protein, CDR3 DNA. A D gene is named only where the DNA matches it firmly. Not all rows give a size; the values are once, few, many and, for expanded clones, a class.

size: -
D: -
J: TRBJ2-5
V: TRBV5-1
CDR3: CARSLEGETQYF
DNA: TGCGCCCGCAGCTTGGAGGGTGAGACCCAGTACTTC

size: many
D: -
J: TRBJ2-1
V: TRBV3-1
CDR3: CAAGDNEQFF
DNA: TGTGCCGCAGGGGACAATGAGCAGTTCTTC

size: few
D: TRBD1
J: TRBJ1-2
V: TRBV19
CDR3: CASQGDSYGYTF
DNA: TGTGCCAGCCAGGGGGACAGCTATGGCTACACCTTC

size: many
D: -
J: TRBJ2-5
V: TRBV6-2/TRBV6-3
CDR3: CASSYGSGKQETQYF
DNA: TGTGCCAGCAGTTACGGTAGCGGTAAACAAGAGACCCAGTACTTC

size: once
D: TRBD2
J: TRBJ2-3
V: TRBV20-1
CDR3: CSARDPSGGLTDTQYF
DNA: TGCAGTGCTAGGGATCCTAGCGGGGGTCTCACAGATACGCAGTATTTT

size: medium-sized
D: TRBD1
J: TRBJ2-7
V: TRBV15
CDR3: CATSRPGQGPYEQYF
DNA: TGTGCCACCAGCAGGCCCGGACAGGGGCCCTACGAGCAGTACTTC

size: many
D: -
J: TRBJ2-2
V: TRBV5-1
CDR3: CASSSFRGTGELFF
DNA: TGCGCCAGCAGCTCCTTTAGGGGTACCGGGGAGCTGTTTTTT

size: few
D: -
J: TRBJ1-3
V: TRBV6-2/TRBV6-3
CDR3: CANSRITRGDSGNTIYF
DNA: TGTGCCAACAGCCGCATTACCCGAGGGGACTCCGGAAACACCATATATTTT

size: medium-sized
D: TRBD1
J: TRBJ2-7
V: TRBV27
CDR3: CASSQRTGSEQYF
DNA: TGTGCCAGCAGTCAAAGGACAGGGAGCGAGCAGTACTTC

size: medium-sized
D: -
J: TRBJ1-2
V: TRBV12-3/TRBV12-4
CDR3: CASSLAGRGATGYTF
DNA: TGTGCCAGCAGTTTAGCTGGTCGGGGGGCAACTGGCTACACCTTC

size: many
D: -
J: TRBJ2-3
V: TRBV3-1
CDR3: CASSQLAQGPDTQYF
DNA: TGTGCCAGCAGTCAACTGGCACAGGGCCCAGATACGCAGTATTTT

size: -
D: -
J: TRBJ1-5
V: TRBV27
CDR3: CASSLFAGGSKTQHF
DNA: TGTGCCAGCAGTTTATTTGCGGGGGGATCTAAGACCCAGCATTTT

size: -
D: -
J: TRBJ2-1
V: TRBV7-6
CDR3: CASISTTLQFF
DNA: TGTGCCAGCATCTCGACTACATTACAGTTCTTC

size: many
D: -
J: TRBJ2-3
V: TRBV20-1
CDR3: CSADHSIGDTQYF
DNA: TGCAGTGCCGACCATTCAATAGGAGATACGCAGTATTTT

size: many
D: -
J: TRBJ2-5
V: TRBV2
CDR3: CASSEFAGYQETQYF
DNA: TGTGCCAGCAGTGAATTCGCGGGTTACCAAGAGACCCAGTACTTC